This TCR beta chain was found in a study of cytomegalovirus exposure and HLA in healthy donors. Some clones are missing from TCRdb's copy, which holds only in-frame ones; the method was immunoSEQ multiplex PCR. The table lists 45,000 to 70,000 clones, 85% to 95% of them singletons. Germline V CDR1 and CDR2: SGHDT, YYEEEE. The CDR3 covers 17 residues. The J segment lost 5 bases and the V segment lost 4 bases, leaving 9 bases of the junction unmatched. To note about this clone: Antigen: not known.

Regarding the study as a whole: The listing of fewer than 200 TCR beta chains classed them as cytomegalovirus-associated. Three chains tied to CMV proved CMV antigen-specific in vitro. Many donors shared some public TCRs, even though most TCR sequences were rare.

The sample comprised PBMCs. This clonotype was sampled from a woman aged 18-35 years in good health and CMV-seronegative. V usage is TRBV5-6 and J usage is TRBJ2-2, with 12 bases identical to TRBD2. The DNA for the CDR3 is TGTGCCAGCAGCCAAGATTGGACTAGCGGGGAAACCGGGGAGCTGTTTTTT. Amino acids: CASSQDWTSGETGELFF.